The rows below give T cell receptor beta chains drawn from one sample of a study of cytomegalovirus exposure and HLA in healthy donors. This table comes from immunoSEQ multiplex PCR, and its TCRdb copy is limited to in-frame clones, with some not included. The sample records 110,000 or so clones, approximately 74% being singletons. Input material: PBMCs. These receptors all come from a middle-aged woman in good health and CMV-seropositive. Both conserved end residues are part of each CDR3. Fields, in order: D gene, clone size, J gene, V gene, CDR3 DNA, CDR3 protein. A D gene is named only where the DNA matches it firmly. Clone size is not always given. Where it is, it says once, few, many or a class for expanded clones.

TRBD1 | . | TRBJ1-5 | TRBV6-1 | TGTGCCAGCAGACAGGGGGGCACCTACCTCCAGCATTTT | CASRQGGTYLQHF
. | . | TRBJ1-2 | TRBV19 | TGTGCCAGTAGTCCCCACGGTATCGGAGGGGACTATGGCTACACCTTC | CASSPHGIGGDYGYTF
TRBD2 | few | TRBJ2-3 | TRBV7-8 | TGTGCCAGCAGCTCGGGACTAGCGGGAGGGGATACGCAGTATTTT | CASSSGLAGGDTQYF
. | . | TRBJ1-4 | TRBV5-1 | TGCGCCAGCAGTATAGGGGTCTTGGGACTTAACGAAAAACTGTTTTTT | CASSIGVLGLNEKLFF
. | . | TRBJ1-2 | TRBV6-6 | TGTGCCAGCAGTTACTCGCGGGGCGAGAACTATGGCTACACCTTC | CASSYSRGENYGYTF
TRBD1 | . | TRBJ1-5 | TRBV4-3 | TGCGCCAGCAGCCAGTACCTGCCCGGGACAGGGGAGGGGAAGGGCAATCAGCCCCAGCATTTT | CASSQYLPGTGEGKGNQPQHF
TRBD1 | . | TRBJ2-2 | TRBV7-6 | TGTGCCAGCAGCTTCGCCGGGACAGAATACACCGGGGAGCTGTTTTTT | CASSFAGTEYTGELFF
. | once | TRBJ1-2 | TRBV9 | TGTGCCAGCAAGGCGCCCCGGGAACACGGTGGCTACACCTTC | CASKAPREHGGYTF
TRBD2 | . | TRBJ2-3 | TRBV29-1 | TGCAGCGTTATTTCCCCCTTCGGAGCGGGGTTAGATACGCAGTATTTT | CSVISPFGAGLDTQYF
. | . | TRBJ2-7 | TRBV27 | TGTGCCAGCAGTTTCGGGGTTGCAGGCGAGCAGTACTTC | CASSFGVAGEQYF
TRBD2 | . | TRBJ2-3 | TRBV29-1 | TGCAGCGCCGCGGGACTAGCGGGAGTTGGGGGCACAGATACGCAGTATTTT | CSAAGLAGVGGTDTQYF
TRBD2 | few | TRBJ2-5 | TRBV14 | TGTGCCAGCAGCCAACTTGCGGGACTAGCGAGCCAGTACTTC | CASSQLAGLASQYF
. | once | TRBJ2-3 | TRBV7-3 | TGTGCCAGCAGTAGCGTCTCTGGCACAGATACGCAGTATTTT | CASSSVSGTDTQYF
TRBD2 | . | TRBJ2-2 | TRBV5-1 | TGCGCCAGCAGCTGGGGACTAGGCCCAGGGGAGCTGTTTTTT | CASSWGLGPGELFF
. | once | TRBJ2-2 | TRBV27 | TGTGCCAGCAGTTTAGGAGATGTCACCGGGGAGCTGTTTTTT | CASSLGDVTGELFF
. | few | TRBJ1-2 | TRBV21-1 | TGTGCCAGCAGCACCGGACAGGGAAGACCCGACTATGGCTACACCTTC | CASSTGQGRPDYGYTF
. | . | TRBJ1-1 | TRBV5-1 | TGCGCCAGCAGCTTCGGACAGCTCATGAACACTGAAGCTTTCTTT | CASSFGQLMNTEAFF
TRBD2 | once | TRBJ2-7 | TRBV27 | TGTGCCAGCAGAGGGACTAGCGGGACCCCTCCCGAACAGTACTTC | CASRGTSGTPPEQYF
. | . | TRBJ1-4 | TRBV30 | TGTGCCTGGACTCCAGGGGATTGGGGGGAAAAACTGTTTTTT | CAWTPGDWGEKLFF
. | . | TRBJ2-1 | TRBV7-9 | TGTGCCAGCAGCTCCGACCTAGGGCAGTTCTTC | CASSSDLGQFF
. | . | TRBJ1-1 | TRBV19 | TGTGCCAGTAGTGTCACAGGGAATAGACGGGCTGAAGCTTTCTTT | CASSVTGNRRAEAFF
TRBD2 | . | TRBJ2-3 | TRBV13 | TGTGCCAGCACCCTACTAGCGGGGGGCATAGATACGCAGTATTTT | CASTLLAGGIDTQYF
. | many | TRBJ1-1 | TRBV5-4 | TGTGCCAGCAGCTTGCGGGGGGGATTGAACACTGAAGCTTTCTTT | CASSLRGGLNTEAFF
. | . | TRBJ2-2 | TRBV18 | TGTGCCAGCTCACCGCAGATAAACACCGGGGAGCTGTTTTTT | CASSPQINTGELFF
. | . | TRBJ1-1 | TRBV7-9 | TGTGCCAGCAGCCCCTCACAGAACACTGAAGCTTTCTTT | CASSPSQNTEAFF
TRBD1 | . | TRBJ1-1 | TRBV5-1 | TGCGCCAGCAGCCTGCCGACAGGGAAGAACACTGAAGCTTTCTTT | CASSLPTGKNTEAFF
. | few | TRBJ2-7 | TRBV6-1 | TGTGCCAGCCGGTCTAGGAGGGCGAGCTCCTACGAGCAGTACTTC | CASRSRRASSYEQYF
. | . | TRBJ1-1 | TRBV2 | TGTGCCAGCAGTTCCGGGGAGGGGACTGAAGCTTTCTTT | CASSSGEGTEAFF
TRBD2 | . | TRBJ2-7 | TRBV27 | TGTGCCAGCAGTACTCTACCCGGGACTAGCGGGAGTATAGGGCAGTACTTC | CASSTLPGTSGSIGQYF
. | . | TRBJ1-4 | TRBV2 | TGTGCCAGCAAGGGGGTCTGGCACCCTAATGAAAAACTGTTTTTT | CASKGVWHPNEKLFF
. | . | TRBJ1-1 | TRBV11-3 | TGTGCCAGCAGTCTCACAGGGTCGAACACTGAAGCTTTCTTT | CASSLTGSNTEAFF
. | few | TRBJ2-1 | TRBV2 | TGTGCCAGCAATTTGGACGGGGGTGGAGAAAATGAGCAGTTCTTC | CASNLDGGGENEQFF
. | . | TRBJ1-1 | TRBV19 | TGTGCCAGTAGCAACGGACAGACGAGATACACTGAAGCTTTCTTT | CASSNGQTRYTEAFF
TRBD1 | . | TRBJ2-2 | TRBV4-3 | TGCGCCAGCAGCCGAAACAGGGGCCAAGGGGGCTACACCGGGGAGCTGTTTTTT | CASSRNRGQGGYTGELFF
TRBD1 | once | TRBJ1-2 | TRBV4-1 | TGCGCCAGCAGCCAAATAAATTCGGGACAGAACTATGGCTACACCTTC | CASSQINSGQNYGYTF
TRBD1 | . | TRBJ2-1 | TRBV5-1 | TGCGCCAGCAGCGGGTGGGGACAGGGAAGTTACAATGAGCAGTTCTTC | CASSGWGQGSYNEQFF
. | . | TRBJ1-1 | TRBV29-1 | TGCAGCGTTGAAGCCCGCGGTGGGAGGCGGACTGAAGCTTTCTTT | CSVEARGGRRTEAFF
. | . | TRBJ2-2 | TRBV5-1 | TGCGCCAGCAGCTCTAGGGAGCGGATCACCGGGGAGCTGTTTTTT | CASSSRERITGELFF
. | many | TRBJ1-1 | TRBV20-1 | TGCAGTGCCCCCCCCGGCACTGAAGCTTTCTTT | CSAPPGTEAFF
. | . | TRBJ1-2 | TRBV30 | TGTGCCTGGAGTGTGGGCCCTAACAGCTATGGCTACACCTTC | CAWSVGPNSYGYTF
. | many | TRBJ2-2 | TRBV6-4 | TGTGCCAGCAGTGGGAGTGACACCGGGGAGCTGTTTTTT | CASSGSDTGELFF
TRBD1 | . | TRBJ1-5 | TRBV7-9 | TGTTCCAGCAGCTCGTGGGGACAGGGAAATCAGCCCCAGCATTTT | CSSSSWGQGNQPQHF
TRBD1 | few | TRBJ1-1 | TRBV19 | TGTGCCAGTAGTAGACAGGGGAGCGGCACTGAAGCTTTCTTT | CASSRQGSGTEAFF
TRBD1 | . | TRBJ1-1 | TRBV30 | TGTGCCGGTCAGGGGGCGATTGACACTGAAGCTTTCTTT | CAGQGAIDTEAFF
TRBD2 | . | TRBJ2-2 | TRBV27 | TGTGCCAGCAGTTTAGCGGGAGTGGTCACCGGGGAGCTGTTTTTT | CASSLAGVVTGELFF
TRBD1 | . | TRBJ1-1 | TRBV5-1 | TGCGCCAGCAGCTTGGAAGCGACAGGGGACACTGAAGCTTTCTTT | CASSLEATGDTEAFF
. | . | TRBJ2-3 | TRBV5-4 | TGTGCCAGCAGCTTCTCAGGAAGCACAGATACGCAGTATTTT | CASSFSGSTDTQYF
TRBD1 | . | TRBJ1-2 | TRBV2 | TGTGCCAGCAGTGAAGTTCGGACAGGAGCCTCTAGCTATGGCTACACCTTC | CASSEVRTGASSYGYTF
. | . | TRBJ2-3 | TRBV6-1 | TGTGCCAGCGTCCCCGGTACAGATACGCAGTATTTT | CASVPGTDTQYF
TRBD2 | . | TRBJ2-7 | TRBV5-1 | TGCGCCAGCAGCTTGGTTTCCTTTTCTATAGCGGGAGGGCCCTACGAGCAGTACTTC | CASSLVSFSIAGGPYEQYF